Below are 7 T cell receptor beta chains sequenced from a single sample in a study of cytomegalovirus exposure and HLA in healthy donors. Amplification used 60 Vbeta primers and 13 Jbeta primers. Method: immunoSEQ multiplex PCR; TCRdb's copy keeps in-frame clones and lacks some. The sample has roughly 150,000 clones, 55% to 85% seen once. Sequencing was carried out using PBMCs. These receptors were obtained from a man aged 35-49 years in good health and CMV-seronegative.

This clone appeared a few times. The rearrangement links TRBV5-4 to TRBJ2-6; no clear D. The CDR3 loop spans 16 amino acids. V lost 1 base and J lost 0, with 8 bases in between. Per germline, CDR1 SGHNT and CDR2 YYREEE (reference sequence). The CDR3 reads CASSLSSVSGANVLTF. The CDR3 DNA reads TGTGCCAGCAGCTTGTCGTCAGTCTCTGGGGCCAACGTCCTGACTTTC.

The table lists this clone with a count of one. The chain has TRBV28 and TRBJ1-3; D remains unclear. The CDR3 has 15 amino acids. V was pared by 9 bases and J by 4 bases, with 19 bases between. Germline V gene lookup returns CDR1 MDHEN and CDR2 SYDVKM. The CDR3 nucleotides read TGTGCCAGTGCCTTAATTTCCCCGGGGGGAAACACCATATATTTT. This codes for CASALISPGGNTIYF.

The chain recombines TRBV27 with TRBJ1-1, with D hard to call. Between the trimmed V and J ends, which lost 6 bases and 0 bases, there was a span of 8 bases. CDR3 length: 13 amino acids. The germline gives CDR1 MNHEY, CDR2 SMNVEV (reference sequence). In DNA, the CDR3 is TGTGCCAGCAGAACAGAAATGAACACTGAAGCTTTCTTT. It encodes CASRTEMNTEAFF.

This clone came up a few times. V usage is TRBV7-2 and J usage is TRBJ1-2; the D gene is possibly TRBD1 (5 bases). Germline V gives CDR1 SGHTA, CDR2 FQGNSA. The CDR3 spans 14 residues. The V gene lost 4 bases and the J gene lost 7 bases, with 16 bases spanning the gap. The CDR3 sequence: CASSWLQDRLGYTF. CDR3 nucleotide sequence: TGTGCCAGCAGCTGGCTACAGGACCGTCTTGGCTACACCTTC. The entire variable domain, with the rest obtained from reference TRBV7-2 and TRBJ1-2, is as follows: GAGVSQSPSNKVTEKGKDVELRCDPISGHTALYWYRQSLGQGLEFLIYFQGNSAPDKSGLPSDRFSAERTGGSVSTLTIQRTQQEDSAVYLCASSWLQDRLGYTFGSGTRLTVV.

The DNA for the CDR3 is TGTGCCAGCAGTTGGTCAGGGGGCCCTCCTTACACTGAAGCTTTCTTT. As protein: CASSWSGGPPYTEAFF. V usage is TRBV27 and J usage is TRBJ1-1; 8 positions agree with TRBD1. The junction had 10 bases not matched to a gene; V was cut back by 4 bases and J by 3 bases. This CDR3 is 16 amino acids long. Germline V gene lookup returns CDR1 MNHEY and CDR2 SMNVEV (reference sequence).

This sequence joins TRBV5-4 and TRBJ2-7; 8 bases match TRBD1. CDR1 and CDR2 from the germline V gene are SGHNT and YYREEE (reference sequence). Trimming took 4 bases from V and 5 from J; bases not matched to a gene: 8. The CDR3 has 14 residues. CDR3 residues: CASSLGQGLDEQYF. The CDR3 DNA follows: TGTGCCAGCAGCCTCGGACAGGGCCTGGACGAGCAGTACTTC.

The gene calls are TRBV5-1 and TRBJ2-1, with D hard to call. Germline CDR1 is SGHRS and CDR2 is YFSETQ. The CDR3 sequence is 16 residues long. Trimming took off 4 bases at V and 1 base at J, with 15 bases between the two ends. The CDR3 spells CASSPPAKRSYNEQFF. The CDR3 DNA follows: TGCGCCAGCAGCCCCCCCGCCAAGAGGTCCTACAATGAGCAGTTCTTC.